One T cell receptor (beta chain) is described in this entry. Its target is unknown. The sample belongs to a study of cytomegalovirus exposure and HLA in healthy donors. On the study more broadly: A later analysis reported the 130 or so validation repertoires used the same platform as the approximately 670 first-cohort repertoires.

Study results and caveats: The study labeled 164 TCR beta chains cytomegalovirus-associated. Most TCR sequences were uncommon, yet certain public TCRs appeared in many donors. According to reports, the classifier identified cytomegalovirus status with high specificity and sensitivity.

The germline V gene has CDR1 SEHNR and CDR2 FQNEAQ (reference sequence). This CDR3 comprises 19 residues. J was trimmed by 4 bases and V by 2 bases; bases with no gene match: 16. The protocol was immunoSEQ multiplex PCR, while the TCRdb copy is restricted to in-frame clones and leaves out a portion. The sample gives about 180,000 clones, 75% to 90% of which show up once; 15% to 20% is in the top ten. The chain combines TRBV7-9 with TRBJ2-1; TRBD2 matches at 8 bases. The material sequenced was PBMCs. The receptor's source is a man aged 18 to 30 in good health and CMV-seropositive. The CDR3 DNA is TGTGCCAGCAGCTTAACTAAACCTTTAGCGGGACCCACTTACAATGAGCAGTTCTTC. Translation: CASSLTKPLAGPTYNEQFF.